The source of this T cell receptor (beta chain) is a study of cytomegalovirus exposure and HLA in healthy donors. Findings of the study overall: Around 160 TCR beta chains were listed as cytomegalovirus-associated. Among the CMV-associated chains, a few were confirmed in vitro as specific for CMV antigens. Cytomegalovirus status was reportedly diagnosed by the classifier with high sensitivity and specificity.

PCR was performed using 60 Vbeta and 13 Jbeta primers. Some clones are missing from TCRdb's copy, which holds only in-frame ones; the method was immunoSEQ multiplex PCR. The sample includes roughly 130,000 clones, 50% to 80% of them seen just once. The CDR3 runs to 16 residues. Germline V gene sequence: CDR1 SEHNR, CDR2 FQNEAQ (reference sequence). Trimming cost V 1 base and J 4 bases; bases outside gene matches: 6. As for this clone: Its cognate antigen is unknown.

The J gene is TRBJ2-7, the V gene TRBV7-9, with TRBD2 matching 11 bases. The source material was PBMCs. The source is a middle-aged woman in good health and CMV-seropositive. In DNA form, the CDR3 reads TGTGCCAGCAGCTTAGATAGCGGGAGGGCCGGATACGAGCAGTACTTC. It specifies CASSLDSGRAGYEQYF.